This TCR beta chain was captured by sequencing in a study of vaccination and CD4 T cells after COVID-19. Study details: Convalescent donors were composed of six males and four females, of whom two were Hispanic. Study-level results: Convalescent patients had 304 of 307 vaccine-specific clones showing spike mono-reactivity.

Treatment reported: roughly 10-day PBMC culture with coronavirus spike peptide pools or control peptides (ViraFEST assay). It was after 10 days of culture that CD4+ T cells were isolated by negative selection. As regards this clonotype: The target antigen is unknown.

The Oncomine TCR Beta short-read assay generated sequence data from the DNA of cultured CD4+ T cells. In this case, cultured CD4+ T cells provided the extracted genomic DNA. TCRdb analysed the PCR reads with MiXCR anew, one entry per CDR3 protein. The sample has around 2,400 distinct CDR3 sequences, over 25% seen once; the top ten hold about 32%. This TCR derives from a human donor who had recovered from COVID-19. The specimen was CD4+ T cells from blood, cultured in vitro, collected after SARS-CoV-2 vaccination.

CDR3 region: CSARARDRGSNEQFF. DNA for the CDR3: TGCAGTGCTAGAGCTAGGGACAGGGGTTCGAATGAGCAGTTCTTC. The chain links TRBV20-1 to TRBJ2-1; TRBD1 matches 10 bases. Germline loops: CDR1 DFQATT, CDR2 SNEGSKA (reference sequence). This CDR3 region has 15 residues. V was pared by 1 base and J by 7 bases, with 7 bases of the junction left unmatched.